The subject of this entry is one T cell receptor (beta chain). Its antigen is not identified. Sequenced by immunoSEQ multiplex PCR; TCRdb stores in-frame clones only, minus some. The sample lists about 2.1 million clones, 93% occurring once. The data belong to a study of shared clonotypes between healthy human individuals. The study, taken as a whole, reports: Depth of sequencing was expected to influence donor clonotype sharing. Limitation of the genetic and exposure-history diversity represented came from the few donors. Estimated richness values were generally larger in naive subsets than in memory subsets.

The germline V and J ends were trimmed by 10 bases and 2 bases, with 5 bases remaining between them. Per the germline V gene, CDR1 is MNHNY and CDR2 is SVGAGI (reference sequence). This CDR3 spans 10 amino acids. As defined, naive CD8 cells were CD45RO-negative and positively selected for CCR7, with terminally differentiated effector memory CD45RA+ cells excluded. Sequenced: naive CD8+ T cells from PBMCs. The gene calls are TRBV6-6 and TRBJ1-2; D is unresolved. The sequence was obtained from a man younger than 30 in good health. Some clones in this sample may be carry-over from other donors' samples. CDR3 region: CATFNYGYTF. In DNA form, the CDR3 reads TGTGCCACCTTCAACTATGGCTACACCTTC.